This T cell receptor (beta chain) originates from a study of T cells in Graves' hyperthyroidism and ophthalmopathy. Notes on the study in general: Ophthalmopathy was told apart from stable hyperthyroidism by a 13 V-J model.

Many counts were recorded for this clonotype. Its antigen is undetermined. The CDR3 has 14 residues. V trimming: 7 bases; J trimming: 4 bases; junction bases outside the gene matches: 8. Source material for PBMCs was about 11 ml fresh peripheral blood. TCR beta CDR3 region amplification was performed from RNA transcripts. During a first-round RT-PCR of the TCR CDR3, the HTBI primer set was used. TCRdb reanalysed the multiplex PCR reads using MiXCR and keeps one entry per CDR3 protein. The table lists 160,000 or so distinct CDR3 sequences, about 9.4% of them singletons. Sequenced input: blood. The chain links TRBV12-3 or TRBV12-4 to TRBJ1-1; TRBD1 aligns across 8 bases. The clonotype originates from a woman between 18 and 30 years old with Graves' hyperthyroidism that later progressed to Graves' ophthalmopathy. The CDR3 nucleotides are TGTGCCAGCATCGTGACAGGGGTAACCACTGAAGCTTTCTTT. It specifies CASIVTGVTTEAFF.